This T cell receptor (beta chain) was sequenced during a study of blood T cell repertoires in COVID-19 (dated by TCRdb to between 2020 and 2021). In the study overall: Collaborator samples came from the United States, Italy and Spain and covered acute and convalescent phases of COVID-19. The prospective study material was composed of cDNA or gDNA derived from T cells, B-cell-depleted T cells, or PBMCs. Subjects who had been exposed to COVID-19, were actively infected with it, or had recovered from it provided the deeply sampled blood TCRbeta repertoires that made up the dataset. The repertoires were released in a freely available public database intended as a resource for research on the immune response to SARS-CoV-2. Samples were obtained from the ongoing ImmuneRACE study (first 160 participants) and from over 1,000 subjects provided by 6 global collaborators. The sample metadata nearly always contained a de-identified subject ID, COVID-19 status, age in years and sex. Where HLA class I and class II types were available, the types were taken from metadata supplied by the sample provider, not from assay-based typing.

Findings and caveats that apply to the study as a whole: The quantity of clinical and demographic metadata differed by source and by participant and was supplied without curation.

TCRbeta CDR3 regions were amplified from genomic DNA by means of the immunoSEQ Assay, a bias-controlled multiplex PCR. In the authors' own workflow: The number of nucleated cells in each sample was estimated by amplification of reference gene primers within the assay. To quantify the absolute abundance of each unique TCRbeta CDR3 rearrangement, sequence reads were collapsed and filtered. For each sample, productive Simpson clonality was calculated as the square root of Simpson's diversity index across productive rearrangements. TCRdb re-hosts the immuneACCESS table, in-frame sequences only. Its copies lack some clones; in the studies checked, an unresolved V gene accounts for under half of them, and the cause for the rest is not known. The V and J calls and the clone size are those of that table, but D and trimming were determined from the DNA. This sample comprises roughly 220,000 clones, under 90% of them detected only once. The top ten clonotypes cover just under 20% of the sample.

Collaborating institutions collected whole blood in K2EDTA tubes following their own protocols. For TCRbeta analysis, collaborator samples were shipped as frozen whole blood, as isolated PBMCs, or as DNA extracted from either sample type. About this clone: The antigen it binds to is not known. Nothing much larger sits one base from this clone, and base qualities are not available.

This clonotype was obtained from a man younger than 45 with active or convalescent COVID-19. The source material was peripheral blood.

The nucleotides are TGTGCCAGCATAAACAGGGATAATTCACCCCTCCACTTT. This gives the protein CASINRDNSPLHF. The rearrangement joined TRBV28 to TRBJ1-6, with a weak D call of TRBD1 (6 bases match). Measured from the cysteine to the phenylalanine, the CDR3 is 13 residues long. The entry retains the CDR3 DNA only, 39 bases that are in frame from base 1. From the germline V gene, CDR1 is MDHEN and CDR2 is SYDVKM. The trim is 7 bases for V and 5 bases for J, with a gap of 9 bases between the germline ends.